One and the same sample provided the 26 T cell receptor beta chains below, sequenced in a study of CD8+ T cells in alopecia areata. Sequencing used cDNA as its template, made by extracting RNA and reverse transcribing it. Repertoires were generated with immunoSEQ multiplex PCR, while TCRdb's copy carries only in-frame clones and drops some. Seen here are about 150,000 clones, roughly 48% observed once, and the top ten hold about 6.3%. Sequences were obtained from CD4+ T cells sorted from blood. These receptor sequences come from a human donor with alopecia areata.

CDR3 loop: CASSQFEGAGWEKLFF. The CDR3 coding sequence is TGCGCCAGCAGTCAATTCGAGGGGGCAGGGTGGGAAAAACTGTTTTTT. The V gene is TRBV23-1, the J gene TRBJ1-4; 7 nucleotides match TRBD1. TRBV23-1 is an ORF, and what it does is uncertain. V lost 1 base, J lost 8 bases, and 10 bases stayed unmatched. This CDR3 contains 16 residues.

The chain employs TRBV30 and TRBJ2-7, with D perhaps TRBD1 (5 bases). V lost 0 bases and J 10 bases, leaving 13 bases between the germline ends. The CDR3 is 12 amino acids. Germline CDR1 is GTSNPN and CDR2 is SVGIG (reference sequence). In DNA form, the CDR3 reads TGTGCCTGGAGTGTAGGGGCGAAATCCCAGTACTTC. The encoded protein is CAWSVGAKSQYF.

V is TRBV7-2 and J is TRBJ2-5, with 10 bases lining up with TRBD1. The CDR3 is 16 amino acids. Germline V CDR1 and CDR2: SGHTA, FQGNSA. The V segment lost 0 bases and the J segment 4 bases; nucleotides outside the gene matches: 5. In DNA, the CDR3 is TGTGCCAGCAGCTTAGCGGGGGGACAGGGGCGAGAGACCCAGTACTTC. It codes for CASSLAGGQGRETQYF.

The chain couples TRBV29-1 to TRBJ2-3, with 9 bases fitting TRBD2. Germline lookup yields CDR1 SQVTM and CDR2 ANQGSEA. The CDR3 has 14 residues. After removal of 6 bases from V and 0 bases from J, the junction contained 4 bases not matched to a gene. DNA for the CDR3: TGCAGCGTGGTGACTAGCGGCAGCACAGATACGCAGTATTTT. It specifies CSVVTSGSTDTQYF.

This clone was recorded a few times. The chain links TRBV15 to TRBJ2-2; D possibly uses TRBD1 or TRBD2 (6 bases each). The CDR3 length is 15 residues. CDR1 and CDR2 from the germline V gene are LNHNV and YYDKDF (reference sequence). V was clipped by 6 bases and J by 4 bases, with 15 bases between them. CDR3: CATSVGGSFTGELFF. The CDR3 nucleotides read TGTGCCACCAGTGTCGGGGGCAGCTTCACCGGGGAGCTGTTTTTT.

V usage is TRBV12-5 and J usage is TRBJ2-1; 8 nucleotides agree with TRBD1. CDR1 LGHNT and CDR2 FRNRAP come from the germline V gene. This CDR3 has 16 amino acids. After removal of 6 bases from V and 0 bases from J, the junction contained 7 bases not matched to a gene. The CDR3 region is CASGRPGTGSYNEQFF. In DNA, the CDR3 is TGTGCTAGTGGGAGACCAGGGACAGGCTCCTACAATGAGCAGTTCTTC.

The V call is TRBV6-5, the J call TRBJ1-1, with TRBD1 matching over 9 bases. The V segment lost 2 bases and the J segment 10 bases; nucleotides outside the gene matches: 5. The V gene's germline CDR1 is MNHEY and CDR2 SVGAGI. The CDR3 loop spans 13 amino acids. The CDR3 DNA sequence: TGTGCCAGCAGTTACGGGGGACAGGGTGCAGCTTTCTTT. It translates to CASSYGGQGAAFF.

V is TRBV29-1 and J is TRBJ1-2; D is possibly TRBD1 (5 bases). The germline V gene has CDR1 SQVTM and CDR2 ANQGSEA. The CDR3 consists of 11 residues. The ends were cut back, 4 bases at V and 6 bases at J, with 9 bases in the middle. Here the CDR3 reads CSVARTNGYTF. CDR3 nucleotides: TGCAGCGTTGCCAGGACAAATGGCTACACCTTC.

The gene calls are TRBV29-1 and TRBJ2-7; 9 bases match TRBD1. The CDR3 has 12 amino acids. CDR1 SQVTM and CDR2 ANQGSEA come from the germline V gene. The V and J ends lost 7 bases and 4 bases, in that order; junction bases with no gene match: 5. The CDR3 nucleotides are TGCAGCGCGGGACAGGGAGGGTACGAGCAGTACTTC. Translation gives CSAGQGGYEQYF.

This chain uses TRBV4-1 with TRBJ2-1; D may correspond to TRBD1 or TRBD2 (5 bases each). The V gene's germline CDR1 is MGHRA and CDR2 YSYEKL. There are 15 residues in the CDR3. V was trimmed by 0 bases and J by 0 bases, leaving 6 bases between them. In nucleotides, the CDR3 is TGCGCCAGCAGCCAAGACGGGGCCTCCTACAATGAGCAGTTCTTC. Encoded protein: CASSQDGASYNEQFF.

As DNA, the CDR3 is TGTGCCAGCAGCCGCGCCGGGAGCGACAATGAGCAGTTCTTC. It translates to CASSRAGSDNEQFF. The V and J genes are TRBV25-1 and TRBJ2-1; a possible D gene is TRBD2 (6 bases). The CDR3 runs 14 residues. Germline CDR1 reads MGHDK; CDR2 reads SYGVNS. Trimming took 6 bases from V and 5 from J, leaving 14 bases between them.

The V call is TRBV7-8, the J call TRBJ2-5; tentatively, D is TRBD1 (6 bases). V gave up 0 bases and J gave up 5 bases, with 16 bases separating them. Per the germline V gene, CDR1 is SGHVS and CDR2 is FQNEAQ. CDR3 length equals 16 residues. CDR3 amino acids: CASSLARLGAWETQYF. Written as DNA, the CDR3 is TGTGCCAGCAGCTTAGCGCGTCTGGGGGCTTGGGAGACCCAGTACTTC.

This clone showed up just a few times. The chain has TRBV7-2 and TRBJ2-5, with D maybe TRBD2 (6 bases). Trimming removed 5 bases from V and 3 bases from J, with 16 bases in between. The CDR3 totals 15 residues. Germline V gene lookup returns CDR1 SGHTA and CDR2 FQGNSA. The DNA of the CDR3 is TGTGCCAGCAGCACTGGAGGGCTCCGGGAAGAGACCCAGTACTTC. As protein: CASSTGGLREETQYF.

This chain connects TRBV29-1 to TRBJ2-5; D ambiguous. The germline V gene encodes CDR1 SQVTM and CDR2 ANQGSEA. The CDR3 consists of 10 residues. V gave up 0 bases and J gave up 14 bases, with 10 bases separating them. The CDR3 loop is CSVEDSVGYF. Here the CDR3 DNA reads TGCAGCGTTGAAGATTCAGTGGGATACTTC.

The rearrangement links TRBV9 to TRBJ2-1; tentative D call: TRBD2 (6 bases). The CDR3 totals 15 residues. The V and J ends lost 4 bases and 2 bases respectively, with 13 bases between them. In germline, CDR1 is SGDLS, CDR2 YYNGEE. Here the CDR3 DNA reads TGTGCCAGCAGCTCCCCGGGACTCGCCTACAATGAGCAGTTCTTC. Translation: CASSSPGLAYNEQFF. Together with reference TRBV9 and TRBJ2-1, the CDR3 gives the full variable domain: DSGVTQTPKHLITATGQRVTLRCSPRSGDLSVYWYQQSLDQGLQFLIQYYNGEERAKGNILERFSAQQFPDLHSELNLSSLELGDSALYFCASSSPGLAYNEQFFGPGTRLTVL.

This sequence joins TRBV2 and TRBJ2-2; tentatively, D is TRBD2 (5 bases). Germline CDR1 SNHLY, CDR2 FYNNEI. The CDR3 has 14 amino acids. The V gene lost 8 bases and the J gene lost 5 bases, with 15 bases spanning the gap. Here the CDR3 DNA reads TGTGCCAGCCGTCGGCTAGCCGAAACCGGGGAGCTGTTTTTT. Translating gives CASRRLAETGELFF.

The chain carries TRBV29-1 and TRBJ2-1; D gene uncertain. The V end lost 6 bases, the J end lost 9 bases, and 18 bases lay between the germline ends. The germline V gene encodes CDR1 SQVTM and CDR2 ANQGSEA. The CDR3 sequence is 13 residues long. CDR3 in amino acids: CSVRSVLGGEQFF. The CDR3 coding sequence is TGCAGCGTGAGAAGCGTCTTAGGTGGTGAGCAGTTCTTC.

This clone came up a few times. V is TRBV28 and J is TRBJ2-3, with 8 bases lining up with TRBD2. Germline assignment: CDR1 MDHEN and CDR2 SYDVKM. The ends lost 5 bases at V and 6 bases at J; junction bases unmatched: 10. This CDR3 region has 15 residues. CDR3 protein: CASSPASGLGDTQYF. The CDR3 DNA reads as TGTGCCAGCAGTCCAGCTAGCGGGCTCGGGGATACGCAGTATTTT.

This clone was observed a few times. The CDR3 bases are TGCAGCGCCTCAGGACTAGCGGGGGGATACGAGCAGTACTTC. This encodes CSASGLAGGYEQYF. V usage is TRBV29-1 and J usage is TRBJ2-7; TRBD2 agrees at 14 bases. Germline CDR1 and CDR2: SQVTM and ANQGSEA. CDR3 size: 14 residues. J lost 4 bases, V lost 7 bases, and 6 bases had no gene match.

The chain employs TRBV19 and TRBJ2-3; 7 nucleotides line up with TRBD2. Germline V lookup: CDR1 LNHDA, CDR2 SQIVND (reference sequence). This CDR3 has 14 residues. After removal of 6 bases from V and 5 bases from J, the junction contained 8 bases not matched to a gene. For the CDR3, the DNA is TGTGCCAGTAGCGTGAGCGGGACCCTAGATACGCAGTATTTT. This encodes CASSVSGTLDTQYF.

This clone has a handful of counts. J is TRBJ1-2 and V is TRBV7-2; 7 bases agree with TRBD1. The V and J ends lost 4 bases and 0 bases, in that order; junction bases with no gene match: 5. The CDR3 is 15 amino acids. The germline gives CDR1 SGHTA, CDR2 FQGNSA. This chain's CDR3 is CASSSRDRPNYGYTF. DNA of the CDR3: TGTGCCAGCAGCTCCAGGGACAGACCTAACTATGGCTACACCTTC.

This clone appeared a few times. V usage is TRBV29-1 and J usage is TRBJ2-5; 8 nucleotides match TRBD1. The germline gives CDR1 SQVTM, CDR2 ANQGSEA. This CDR3 comprises 14 residues. Trimming took 6 bases from V and 3 from J; bases not matched to a gene: 9. Here the CDR3 reads CSVRGQLVKETQYF. CDR3 nucleotide sequence: TGCAGCGTCAGGGGGCAGTTGGTAAAAGAGACCCAGTACTTC. Using reference TRBV29-1 and TRBJ2-5 for the parts outside the CDR3, the full variable domain is SAVISQKPSRDICQRGTSLTIQCQVDSQVTMMFWYRQQPGQSLTLIATANQGSEATYESGFVIDKFPISRPNLTFSTLTVSNMSPEDSSIYLCSVRGQLVKETQYFGPGTRLLVL.

The gene calls are TRBV28 and TRBJ2-6, with no clear D. The CDR3 is made up of 13 amino acids. V was shortened by 1 base and J by 3 bases, with 1 base between the two germline ends. The germline V gene has CDR1 MDHEN and CDR2 SYDVKM. The CDR3 spells CASSLFGANVLTF. The CDR3 nucleotides are TGTGCCAGCAGTTTATTTGGGGCCAACGTCCTGACTTTC.

V usage is TRBV29-1 and J usage is TRBJ2-6; 7 nucleotides line up with TRBD2. The CDR3 spans 16 residues. Germline V gives CDR1 SQVTM, CDR2 ANQGSEA. V gave up 3 bases and J gave up 1 base; unmatched junction bases: 6. CDR3 in DNA: TGCAGCGTTGATCTCGGGGGGATGTCTGGGGCCAACGTCCTGACTTTC. Its protein is CSVDLGGMSGANVLTF.

The chain is built from TRBV30 and TRBJ2-1; TRBD2 agrees at 9 bases. Germline trimming cut 2 bases from V and 10 bases from J; bases unmatched to any gene: 15. The CDR3 consists of 16 residues. Germline loops: CDR1 GTSNPN, CDR2 SVGIG (reference sequence). DNA for the CDR3: TGTGCCTGGAGTCCGAGTGGGGCGGGAGGGCCTAGGGAGCAGTTCTTC. Translation: CAWSPSGAGGPREQFF.

This clone appeared a few times. The gene calls are TRBV19 and TRBJ2-1; 13 nucleotides line up with TRBD2. The CDR3 sequence is 14 residues long. With 9 bases clipped from V and 9 bases from J, the junction kept 8 bases outside the gene matches. Germline V gene data show CDR1 as LNHDA and CDR2 as SQIVND (reference sequence). CDR3 in amino acids: CASAGTSGKVEQFF. CDR3 DNA: TGTGCCAGCGCTGGGACTAGCGGGAAGGTTGAGCAGTTCTTC.